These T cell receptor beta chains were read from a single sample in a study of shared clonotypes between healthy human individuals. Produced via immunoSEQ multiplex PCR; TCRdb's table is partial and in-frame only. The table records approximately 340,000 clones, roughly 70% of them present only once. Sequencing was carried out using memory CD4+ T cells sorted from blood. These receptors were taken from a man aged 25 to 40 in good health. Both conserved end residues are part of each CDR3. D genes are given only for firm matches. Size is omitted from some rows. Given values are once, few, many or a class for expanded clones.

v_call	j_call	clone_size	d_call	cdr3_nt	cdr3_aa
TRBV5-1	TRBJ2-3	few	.	TGCGCCAGCAGCTTGGAGGGCGGGAGCACAGATACGCAGTATTTT	CASSLEGGSTDTQYF
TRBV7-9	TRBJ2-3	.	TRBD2	TGTGCCAGCAGCTTAGCGGGAGGGCTTTCAGATACGCAGTATTTT	CASSLAGGLSDTQYF
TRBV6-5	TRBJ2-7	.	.	TGTGCCAGCAAGGTCGGAGACTACGAGCAGTACTTC	CASKVGDYEQYF
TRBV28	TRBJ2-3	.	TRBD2	TGTGCCAGCAGCCCACAGACTAGCGGGGTGTGGACAGATACGCAGTATTTT	CASSPQTSGVWTDTQYF
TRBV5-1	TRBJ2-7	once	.	TGCGCCAGCAGATTGGCGGCCGTTGGAGCCTACGAGCAGTACTTC	CASRLAAVGAYEQYF
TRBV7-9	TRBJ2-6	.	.	TGTGCCAGCAGCTTAAGTGCAGGAGGGTCTGGGGCCAACGTCCTGACTTTC	CASSLSAGGSGANVLTF
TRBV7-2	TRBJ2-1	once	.	TGTGCCAGCAGCTTATATAAGGGACTCGTGGGGTTCTTC	CASSLYKGLVGFF
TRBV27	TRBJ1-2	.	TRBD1	TGTGCCAGCAGTTTAGGACAGGGATACTATGGCTACACCTTC	CASSLGQGYYGYTF
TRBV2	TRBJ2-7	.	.	TGTGCCAGCAGTAGGTTCACCTACGAGCAGTACTTC	CASSRFTYEQYF
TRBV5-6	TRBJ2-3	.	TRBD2	TGTGCCAGCAGACGATATGCTAGCGGGAGTTCAGATACGCAGTATTTT	CASRRYASGSSDTQYF
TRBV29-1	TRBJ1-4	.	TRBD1	TGCAGCGTGGCACCAGGGGGGACTAATGAAAAACTGTTTTTT	CSVAPGGTNEKLFF
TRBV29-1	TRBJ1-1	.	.	TGCAGCGTTGGGGTAGTGACGAACACTGAAGCTTTCTTT	CSVGVVTNTEAFF
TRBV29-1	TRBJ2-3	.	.	TGCAGCGTTGTCCGGTTGTTCGATTATACTAGCACAGATACGCAGTATTTT	CSVVRLFDYTSTDTQYF
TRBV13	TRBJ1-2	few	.	TGTGCCAGCAGCTTAGATCTCCGGGAGGGGTTCAATGGCTACACCTTC	CASSLDLREGFNGYTF
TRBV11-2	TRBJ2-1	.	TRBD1	TGTGCCAGCAGTCCCGACAGGGGTGCATACAATGAGCAGTTCTTC	CASSPDRGAYNEQFF
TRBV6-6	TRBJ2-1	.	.	TGTGCCAGCAGTTCGCCGACTCTAACCCATGAGCAGTTCTTC	CASSSPTLTHEQFF
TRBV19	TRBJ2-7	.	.	TGTGCCAGTAGTATTACGGCCTCCTACGAGCAGTACTTC	CASSITASYEQYF
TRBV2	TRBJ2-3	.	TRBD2	TGTGCCAGCAGTGGAACTAGCGGGAGTAGGGATACGCAGTATTTT	CASSGTSGSRDTQYF
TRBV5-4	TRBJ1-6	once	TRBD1	TGTGCCAGCAGCTTGGGGACAGGGCGAAATAATTCACCCCTCCACTTT	CASSLGTGRNNSPLHF
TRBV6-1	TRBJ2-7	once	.	TGTGCCAGCACGGAAGCTTACGAGCAGTACTTC	CASTEAYEQYF
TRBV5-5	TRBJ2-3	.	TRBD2	TGTGCCAGCAGCTTCTTAGCGGGGGCCGAATATTTT	CASSFLAGAEYF
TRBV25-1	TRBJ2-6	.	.	TGTGCCAGCAGTATACAGAATCCCCTCTCTGGGGCCAACGTCCTGACTTTC	CASSIQNPLSGANVLTF
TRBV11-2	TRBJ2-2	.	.	TGTGCCAGCAGCCGGATACAGGGCTTCGGTCCCGGGGAGCTGTTTTTT	CASSRIQGFGPGELFF
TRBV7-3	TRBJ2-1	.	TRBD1	TGTGCCAGCAGCTTAACCCTGGGGACAGGGGGCCACAATGAGCAGTTCTTC	CASSLTLGTGGHNEQFF
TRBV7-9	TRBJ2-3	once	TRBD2	TGTGCCAGCAGCTTAAGGCTAGCGGGAGATACAGATACGCAGTATTTT	CASSLRLAGDTDTQYF
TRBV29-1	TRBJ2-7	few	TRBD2	TGCAGCGTTGCAAGGGGGACTAGCGGGTACGAGCAGTACTTC	CSVARGTSGYEQYF
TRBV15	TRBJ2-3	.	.	TGTGCCACCAGCAGAGAGGGGGGCGGATTCACAGATACGCAGTATTTT	CATSREGGGFTDTQYF
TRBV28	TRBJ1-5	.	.	TGTGCCAGCAGACGCGAGGGGGGAAATCAGCCCCAGCATTTT	CASRREGGNQPQHF
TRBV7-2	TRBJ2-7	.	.	TGTGCCAGCAGCTTAAGTGCTGGTGGCTACGAGCAGTACTTC	CASSLSAGGYEQYF
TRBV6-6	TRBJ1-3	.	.	TGTGCCAGCGTCTTAGGAAACACCATATATTTT	CASVLGNTIYF
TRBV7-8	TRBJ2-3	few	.	TGTGCCAGCAGCTTAGGGATCAGGGACGGCACAGATACGCAGTATTTT	CASSLGIRDGTDTQYF
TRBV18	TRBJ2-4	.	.	TGTGCCAGCTCACCATGGAACCCGAAAGGCGAAAACATTCAGTACTTC	CASSPWNPKGENIQYF
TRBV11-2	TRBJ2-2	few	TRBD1	TGTGCCAGCAGTCCTGACAGGGCAAAGTCCGGGGAGCTGTTTTTT	CASSPDRAKSGELFF
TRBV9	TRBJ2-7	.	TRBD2	TGTGCCAGCAGCGTAGCTGGGACTAGCGGGTACGAGCAGTACTTC	CASSVAGTSGYEQYF
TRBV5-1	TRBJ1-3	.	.	TGCGCCAGCAGCGCAGGTTCCTCTGGAAACACCATATATTTT	CASSAGSSGNTIYF
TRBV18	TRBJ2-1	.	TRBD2	TGTGCCAGCTCACCACAACGCGGGGGACCCTACAATGAGCAGTTCTTC	CASSPQRGGPYNEQFF
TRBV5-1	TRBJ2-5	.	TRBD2	TGCGCCAGCAGCGAGACTAGCGGGGACGGGGAGACCCAGTACTTC	CASSETSGDGETQYF
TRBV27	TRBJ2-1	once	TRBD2	TGTGCCAGCAGTGCCGGGACTAGCGGGAGAAGATACAATGAGCAGTTCTTC	CASSAGTSGRRYNEQFF
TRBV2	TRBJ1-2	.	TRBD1	TGTGCCAGCAGCCTTGGACAGGGCCGTGGCTACACCTTC	CASSLGQGRGYTF
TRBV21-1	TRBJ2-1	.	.	TGTGCCAGCAGCAACGGAGATTCGGATACGGTAAATGAGCAGTTCTTC	CASSNGDSDTVNEQFF
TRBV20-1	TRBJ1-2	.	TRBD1	TGCAGTGCTAGGACAGGGTATGGCTACACCTTC	CSARTGYGYTF